The sequence of this T cell receptor beta chain was determined in a study of T cell repertoires in cytomegalovirus infection. Study-wide background: Signatures in public TCR beta sequences pointed to both CMV infection and matching HLA type. General study points: Cumulated frequencies of public TCR beta families served to identify carriers of CMV plus the relevant HLA. There were HLA-C-restricted CMV-specific TCR beta clonotypes dominating the ex vivo response.

V was cut by 3 bases and J by 3 bases, with 5 bases left in between. From germline, CDR1 is WNHNN and CDR2 SYGVQD (reference sequence). The CDR3 has 12 amino acids. A word on this clonotype: Antigen unknown.

TCRdb called the reads again in MiXCR, with one record for every CDR3 protein. The sample has over 300,000 distinct CDR3 sequences; over 7.5% are singletons. The chain links TRBV10-1 to TRBJ2-5; D uncertain. The sample consisted of PBMCs. The receptor's source is a human donor in good health (CMV status not recorded). Some clones in this sample may be carry-over from other donors' samples. CDR3 in amino acids: CASSDTEETQYF. CDR3 coding DNA: TGCGCCAGCAGTGACACTGAAGAGACCCAGTACTTC.